This T cell receptor beta chain was identified during a study of blood T cell repertoires in COVID-19. Study context: Some COVID-19 samples were acute and others convalescent; all came from the United States, Italy and Spain. In each case, the material was cDNA or gDNA derived from T cells, B-cell-depleted T cells, or PBMCs.

The CDR3 consists of 15 residues. Germline V gene sequence: CDR1 SNHLY, CDR2 FYNNEI. Trimming shortened V by 3 bases and J by 1 base, and 12 bases separated the two germline ends. Study processing details: Estimation of nucleated cell counts relied on the amplification of reference gene primers. The table came from immunoSEQ multiplex PCR; TCRdb's copy has only in-frame clones and leaves some out. V, J and clone size are taken as reported in that table, and D and trimming were inferred from the DNA itself. The sample yields just over 200,000 clones, about three quarters seen once. Input material: peripheral blood. The chain joins TRBV2 to TRBJ2-5; D might be TRBD1 (6 bases). This receptor was identified in a woman between 65 and 79 years old with acute or convalescent COVID-19. Here the CDR3 DNA reads TGTGCCAGCAGTGATTTCGGGACATCCCAAGAGACCCAGTACTTC. Its protein product is CASSDFGTSQETQYF.